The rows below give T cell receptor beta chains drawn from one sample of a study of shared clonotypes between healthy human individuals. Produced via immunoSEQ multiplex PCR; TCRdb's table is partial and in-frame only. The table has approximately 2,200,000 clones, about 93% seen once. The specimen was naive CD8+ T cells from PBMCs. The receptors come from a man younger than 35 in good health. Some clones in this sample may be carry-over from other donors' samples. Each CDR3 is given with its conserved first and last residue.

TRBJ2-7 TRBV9 CASSTLDWGEQYF
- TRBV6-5 CASRPAGSYEQYF
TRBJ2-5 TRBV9 CASSVEGTGEETQYF
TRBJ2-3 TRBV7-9 CASSKTTGGITDTQYF
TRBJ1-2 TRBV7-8 CASSPAAGSNYGYTF
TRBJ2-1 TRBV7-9 CASSLSGGRNEQFF
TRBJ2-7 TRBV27 CASSLDPSYEQYF
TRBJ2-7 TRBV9 CASSPTGTGLDEQYF
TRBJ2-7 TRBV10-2 CASSDRTGAPYEQYF
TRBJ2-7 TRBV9 CASSGTRLAGVTEQYF
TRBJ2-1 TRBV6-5 CASSYSSGGGNEQFF
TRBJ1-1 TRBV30 CAWSVTLNTEAFF
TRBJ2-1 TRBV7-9 CASSPPLRNEQFF
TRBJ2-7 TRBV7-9 CASSLVEGDYEQYF
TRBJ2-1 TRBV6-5 CASSRQGPNNEQFF
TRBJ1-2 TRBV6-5 CASSYSKAWGYTF
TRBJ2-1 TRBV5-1 CASSLSSLAGAIFSYNEQFF
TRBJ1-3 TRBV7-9 CASSPATETGNTIYF
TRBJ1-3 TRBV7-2 CASSLTGGQGNTIYF
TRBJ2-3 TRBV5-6 CASSGSGLAPFTDTQYF
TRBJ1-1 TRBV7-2 CASRPTLNTEAFF
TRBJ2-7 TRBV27 CASSSGTNDYEQYF